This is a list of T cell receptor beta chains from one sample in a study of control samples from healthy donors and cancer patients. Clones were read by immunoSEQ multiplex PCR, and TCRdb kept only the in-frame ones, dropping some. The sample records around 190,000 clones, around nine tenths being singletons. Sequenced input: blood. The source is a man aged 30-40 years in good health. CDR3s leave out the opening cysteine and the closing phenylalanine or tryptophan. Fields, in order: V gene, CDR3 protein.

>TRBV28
ASRYPTGDNTGELF
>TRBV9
ASTSGGLGETQY
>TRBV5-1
ASSPFSGSTYEQY
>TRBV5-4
ASSIGRGRSDEQY
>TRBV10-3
AISETGVTSEQY
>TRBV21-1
ASSKARPYNEQF
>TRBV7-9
ASSQDSSPYEQY
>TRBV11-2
ASSLSEGAWTEAF
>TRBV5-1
ASSSGLAGVNEQF
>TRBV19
ASADSYYEQY
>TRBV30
AWTHTRGQGMLYQETQY
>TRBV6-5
ASSKTGASNEKLF
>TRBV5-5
ASSLGIQGLAGKYEQY
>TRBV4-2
ASSQTGSTEAF
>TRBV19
ASSTPGLASAEQY
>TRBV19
ATRSGSSYNSPLH
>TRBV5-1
ASSLRQARTDTQY
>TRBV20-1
SASFPTEAF
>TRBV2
ASSEGAGNQPQH
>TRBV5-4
ASSLKYRDRGSEAF
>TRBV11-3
ASSFGVGPYEQY
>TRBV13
ASSLVAGGVGDTQY
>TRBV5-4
ASSLAGLAKNIQY
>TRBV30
AWSIGTSGGGDTQY
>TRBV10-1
ASSETGASTDTQY
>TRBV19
ASSKPSLNQPQH
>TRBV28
ASSGLRETPNEQY
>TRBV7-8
ASSLRVSFSGANVLT
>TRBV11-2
ASSRSGSYTDTQY
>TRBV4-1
ASSQLDLINYNEQF
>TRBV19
ASSFGQGNQPQH
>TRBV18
ASSPLSTDTQY
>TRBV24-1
ATSDRPTTGGDRTIF
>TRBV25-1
ASSPPWRGSSYEQY
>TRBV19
ASSVYGTENTEAF
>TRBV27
ASSSRDRGVGPQH